The next 21 T cell receptor beta chains were all read from a single sample in a study of T cells in Graves' hyperthyroidism and ophthalmopathy. Researchers took RNA transcripts and amplified the TCR beta CDR3 regions from them. The TCR CDR3 was amplified in a first-round RT-PCR using the HTBI primer set. TCRdb re-analysed the multiplex PCR reads in MiXCR, keeping a single row per CDR3 protein. The table has approximately 690,000 distinct CDR3 sequences, 20% to 25% seen once. Sequencing was performed on blood. The receptors stem from a young man with Graves' ophthalmopathy.

This clonotype has only one observation. This chain connects TRBV2 to TRBJ2-1; TRBD2 agrees at 9 bases. The trim removed 1 base at V and 8 bases at J, leaving 6 bases unmatched. Germline lookup yields CDR1 SNHLY and CDR2 FYNNEI. There are 15 residues in the CDR3. CDR3 nucleotides: TGTGCCAGCAGTGAAGGGGTTAGCGGGAGTGATGAGCAGTTCTTC. Its translation is CASSEGVSGSDEQFF.

This clonotype was counted at least ten times. This chain connects TRBV28 to TRBJ2-1, with 8 positions matching TRBD2. Germline lookup yields CDR1 MDHEN and CDR2 SYDVKM. V was pared by 1 base and J by 9 bases, with 11 bases of the junction left unmatched. This CDR3 is built from 16 residues. The CDR3 is CASSLLERESIFEQFF. The CDR3 DNA sequence: TGTGCCAGCAGTTTATTGGAGCGGGAGTCTATCTTTGAGCAGTTCTTC.

This clonotype was found a few times. The chain combines TRBV7-6 with TRBJ1-1; D is unclear. Germline-derived CDR1 and CDR2 are SGHVS and FNYEAQ. Trimming pared 1 base from V and 5 bases from J, leaving 14 bases between. This CDR3 region has 15 residues. The CDR3 reads CASSLGSKSWTEAFF. The CDR3 DNA reads TGTGCCAGCAGCTTAGGGTCGAAAAGTTGGACTGAAGCTTTCTTT.

V and J are TRBV6-1 and TRBJ2-2; D uncertain. The CDR3 is 11 residues long. The germline V gene encodes CDR1 MNHNS and CDR2 SASEGT. V was shortened by 7 bases and J by 2 bases, with 2 bases between the two germline ends. CDR3 sequence: CASINTGELFF. The CDR3 bases are TGTGCCAGCATTAACACCGGGGAGCTGTTTTTT.

This clonotype came up many times. The chain uses TRBV28 and TRBJ2-3; TRBD1 is a possible D gene (5 bases). Germline-derived CDR1 and CDR2 are MDHEN and SYDVKM. This CDR3 has 14 residues. Trimming removed 3 bases from V and 5 bases from J, with 12 bases in between. The CDR3 nucleotides are TGTGCCAGCAGTTTCCTCCCCGACAGAGATACGCAGTATTTT. Translating it yields CASSFLPDRDTQYF. The variable domain in full, with the rest retrieved from reference TRBV28 and TRBJ2-3, is DVKVTQSSRYLVKRTGEKVFLECVQDMDHENMFWYRQDPGLGLRLIYFSYDVKMKEKGDIPEGYSVSREKKERFSLILESASTNQTSMYLCASSFLPDRDTQYFGPGTRLTVL.

The chain employs TRBV4-3 and TRBJ1-1, with D uncertain. CDR1 and CDR2 from the germline V gene are LGHNA and YSLEER. The CDR3 runs to 19 residues. Between the trimmed V and J ends, which lost 0 bases and 1 base, there was a span of 21 bases. The CDR3 sequence: CASSQEEAAWTLENTEAFF. The DNA of the CDR3 is TGCGCCAGCAGCCAAGAGGAGGCCGCCTGGACGCTTGAGAACACTGAAGCTTTCTTT.

The chain has TRBV3-1 and TRBJ2-1; TRBD1 aligns across 9 bases. This CDR3 has 18 amino acids. Trimming took 2 bases from V and 0 from J; bases not matched to a gene: 8. Germline V gene lookup returns CDR1 LGHDT and CDR2 YNNKEL (reference sequence). CDR3 amino acids: CASSQTGQGLLSYNEQFF. As DNA, the CDR3 is TGTGCCAGCAGCCAAACGGGACAGGGACTCCTCTCCTACAATGAGCAGTTCTTC.

This clonotype was seen more than once but under ten times. The chain joins TRBV28 to TRBJ1-6; D gene uncertain. V lost 5 bases, J lost 5 bases, and 10 bases lay in between. CDR1 is MDHEN and CDR2 is SYDVKM in the germline V gene. This CDR3 has 14 residues. The CDR3 DNA is TGTGCCAGCAGTCCCTCCCAGGATAATTCACCCCTCCACTTT. This gives the protein CASSPSQDNSPLHF.

This rearrangement joins TRBV6-1 to TRBJ2-5; 7 bases map to TRBD1. V lost 4 bases and J lost 0; bases outside the gene matches: 5. The germline V gene has CDR1 MNHNS and CDR2 SASEGT. This CDR3 is 15 amino acids long. Here the CDR3 reads CASSVGTAYQETQYF. The CDR3 DNA follows: TGTGCCAGCAGTGTGGGGACAGCCTACCAAGAGACCCAGTACTTC.

J is TRBJ2-3 and V is TRBV6-2 or TRBV6-3; D not certain. Trimming took off 2 bases at V and 0 bases at J, with 12 bases between the two ends. The CDR3 sequence is 16 residues long. Looked up from germline, CDR1 is MNHEY and CDR2 is SVGEGT. This CDR3 is CASSYTRLGSTDTQYF. The CDR3 DNA follows: TGTGCCAGCAGTTACACCCGATTGGGTAGCACAGATACGCAGTATTTT.

The CDR3 loop is CSASQGVQPQHF. CDR3 nucleotides: TGCAGTGCTTCACAGGGGGTTCAGCCCCAGCATTTT. V usage is TRBV20-1 and J usage is TRBJ1-5; 8 nucleotides match TRBD1. Germline lookup yields CDR1 DFQATT and CDR2 SNEGSKA (reference sequence). J gave up 6 bases and V 5 bases, and 3 bases lay outside the gene matches. CDR3 size: 12 residues.

The sample holds many counts of this clonotype. The gene calls are TRBV5-6 and TRBJ2-7; 11 nucleotides agree with TRBD1. The ends lost 2 bases at V and 3 bases at J; junction bases unmatched: 1. The length of the CDR3 is 14 residues. The germline gives CDR1 SGHDT, CDR2 YYEEEE. The CDR3 DNA reads as TGTGCCAGCAGCTTCGGGACAGGGGGCTACGAGCAGTACTTC. Translated, it gives CASSFGTGGYEQYF.

A few counts support this clonotype. This sequence joins TRBV15 and TRBJ2-3; maybe TRBD2 (6 bases). Trimming took off 5 bases at V and 7 bases at J, with 22 bases between the two ends. The CDR3 covers 16 residues. The germline CDR1 and CDR2 sequences are LNHNV and YYDKDF (reference sequence). The CDR3 sequence is CATSALPGTSLNTQYF. CDR3 sequence (DNA): TGTGCCACCAGCGCCCTCCCGGGCACTAGCCTAAATACGCAGTATTTT. The whole variable domain, remainder taken from reference TRBV15 and TRBJ2-3, is DAMVIQNPRYQVTQFGKPVTLSCSQTLNHNVMYWYQQKSSQAPKLLFHYYDKDFNNEADTPDNFQSRRPNTSFCFLDIRSPGLGDTAMYLCATSALPGTSLNTQYFGPGTRLTVL.

The rearrangement uses TRBV5-1 and TRBJ2-3; 9 nucleotides line up with TRBD2. The CDR3 runs to 16 residues. CDR1 and CDR2 from the germline V gene are SGHRS and YFSETQ. Unmatched junction bases numbered 8, after V lost 2 bases and J lost 4 bases. DNA for the CDR3: TGCGCCAGCAGCTTCCCGCCTAGCGGGACCCCAGATACGCAGTATTTT. It is translated as CASSFPPSGTPDTQYF.

This clonotype was counted only a few times. The V and J genes are TRBV7-9 and TRBJ2-1; D is possibly TRBD1 or TRBD2 (5 bases each). Trimming shortened V by 5 bases and J by 10 bases, and 12 bases separated the two germline ends. CDR1 is SEHNR, CDR2 FQNEAQ, per germline (reference sequence). The CDR3 contains 12 residues. CDR3 region: CASSPIWGEQFF. CDR3 nucleotides: TGTGCCAGCAGCCCCATCTGGGGGGAGCAGTTCTTC.

Comment on this clonotype: A much larger clone differs from this one at a single base, so this may be a read error. The chain is built from TRBV27 and TRBJ2-7, with D perhaps matching TRBD1 (5 bases). Germline values: CDR1 MNHEY, CDR2 SMNVEV (reference sequence). There are 15 residues in the CDR3. Here the CDR3 DNA reads TGTGCCAGCAGTTTATCCTTCTGGACATACTACAAGCAGTACTTC. It is translated as CASSLSFWTYYKQYF.

In its sample, this clonotype was seen a few times. The CDR3 loop reads CASSWGLAGDGGELFF. CDR3 coding DNA: TGCGCCAGCAGTTGGGGACTAGCGGGAGACGGCGGGGAGCTGTTTTTT. J is TRBJ2-2 and V is TRBV10-2; 14 bases map to TRBD2. The CDR3 is made up of 16 amino acids. Germline V gene data show CDR1 as WSHSY and CDR2 as SAAADI. V dropped 5 bases and J dropped 7; count of bases not matched to a gene: 6.

This chain joins TRBV5-1 and TRBJ2-7; 9 nucleotides align to TRBD2. The CDR3 runs to 14 residues. Trimming cost V 0 bases and J 5 bases; bases outside gene matches: 3. Germline V gene lookup returns CDR1 SGHRS and CDR2 YFSETQ. This CDR3 reads CASSLGPSGNEQYF. The CDR3 nucleotides read TGCGCCAGCAGCTTGGGGCCTAGCGGGAACGAGCAGTACTTC. Filled out from reference TRBV5-1 and TRBJ2-7, the complete variable domain reads KAGVTQTPRYLIKTRGQQVTLSCSPISGHRSVSWYQQTPGQGLQFLFEYFSETQRNKGNFPGRFSGRQFSNSRSEMNVSTLELGDSALYLCASSLGPSGNEQYFGPGTRLTVT.

This clonotype appeared a few times. The chain is built from TRBV9 and TRBJ2-1, with 9 bases matching TRBD2. CDR3 length: 14 amino acids. Germline CDR1 reads SGDLS; CDR2 reads YYNGEE. With V trimmed by 2 bases and J by 8 bases, 5 bases remained unmatched. The CDR3 sequence: CASSVGGRADEQFF. CDR3 DNA: TGTGCCAGCAGCGTGGGCGGGAGGGCCGATGAGCAGTTCTTC.

This clonotype was detected many times. The V gene is TRBV2, the J gene TRBJ2-5; the D is unclear. This CDR3 contains 13 residues. Trimming cost V 4 bases and J 5 bases, with 11 bases left between them. From germline, CDR1 is SNHLY and CDR2 FYNNEI. This chain's CDR3 is CASSANPIETQYF. In DNA form, the CDR3 reads TGTGCCAGCAGTGCGAACCCCATCGAGACCCAGTACTTC.

This rearrangement joins TRBV6-1 to TRBJ2-2; 7 bases line up with TRBD2. The V gene's germline CDR1 is MNHNS and CDR2 SASEGT. This CDR3 has 14 amino acids. The V segment lost 10 bases and the J segment 4 bases; nucleotides outside the gene matches: 9. CDR3 sequence: CATLHLAATGELFF. The CDR3 DNA follows: TGTGCCACTCTGCACCTAGCGGCCACCGGGGAGCTGTTTTTT.